A single sample is the source of the 20 T cell receptor beta chains below, sequenced in a study of blood T cell repertoires in COVID-19. Profiling relied on immunoSEQ multiplex PCR, and the TCRdb table lists in-frame clones only, not all of them. The sample yields approximately 150,000 clones, about nine tenths seen once. Material: peripheral blood. Source of these receptors: a man aged 18 to 30 with COVID-19, enrolled during active disease.

The count of this clone is one. The chain has TRBV9 and TRBJ2-7; TRBD2 matches at 12 bases. Losses at the gene ends were 3 bases for V and 7 bases for J; bases not matched to a gene: 8. The CDR3 runs to 15 residues. Per germline, CDR1 SGDLS and CDR2 YYNGEE. In DNA form, the CDR3 reads TGTGCCAGCAGCGCAAACGGACTAGCGGGGTGGGAGCAGTACTTC. Its protein product is CASSANGLAGWEQYF.

In its sample, this clone was seen once. The J gene is TRBJ2-7, the V gene TRBV3-1 (or the pseudogene TRBV3-2); a weak D match, TRBD2 (6 bases). CDR3 length: 12 residues. Germline CDR1 LGHDT, CDR2 YNNKEL (reference sequence). Deletions cut 3 bases from V and 4 bases from J, with 7 bases between. CDR3 nucleotide sequence: TGTGCCAGCAGCCACGGGACTTACGAGCAGTACTTC. It specifies CASSHGTYEQYF.

This sequence joins TRBV7-8 and TRBJ2-7, with a tentative D call TRBD2 (5 bases). The CDR3 runs to 13 residues. CDR1 and CDR2 (germline): SGHVS, FQNEAQ. V lost 1 base, J lost 6 bases, and 10 bases lay in between. Written as DNA, the CDR3 is TGTGCCAGCAGCTTAGGTAGTGGAGGCGAGCAGTACTTC. Translating gives CASSLGSGGEQYF.

The rearrangement uses TRBV5-8 and TRBJ2-7; 8 bases align to TRBD1. From germline, CDR1 is SGHTS and CDR2 YDEGEE. J lost 5 bases, V lost 3 bases, and 7 bases had no gene match. The CDR3 covers 14 residues. CDR3 DNA sequence: TGTGCCAGCAGCTCACGACAGGGGTTCAACGAGCAGTACTTC. Protein product: CASSSRQGFNEQYF.

The V and J genes are TRBV28 and TRBJ2-3; 15 bases fit TRBD2. V dropped 2 bases and J dropped 0; count of bases not matched to a gene: 12. The germline V gene encodes CDR1 MDHEN and CDR2 SYDVKM. The CDR3 is made up of 21 amino acids. The CDR3 here is CASSLRTWGTSGRSSTDTQYF. As DNA, the CDR3 is TGTGCCAGCAGTTTACGCACCTGGGGGACTAGCGGGAGGTCTAGCACAGATACGCAGTATTTT.

The rearrangement joins TRBV6-6 to TRBJ2-7; D is ambiguous. The germline V gene encodes CDR1 MNHNY and CDR2 SVGAGI (reference sequence). V was shortened by 5 bases and J by 6 bases, with 11 bases between the two germline ends. The CDR3 sequence is 12 residues long. In nucleotides, the CDR3 is TGTGCCAGCAGTCCCCTAGTAGGCGAGCAGTACTTC. Translated, it gives CASSPLVGEQYF.

The V call is TRBV5-1, the J call TRBJ2-1, with D possibly being TRBD2 (6 bases). This CDR3 spans 16 amino acids. The V and J ends lost 0 bases and 2 bases respectively, with 12 bases between them. Germline V gives CDR1 SGHRS, CDR2 YFSETQ. The CDR3 protein is CASSLELASAYNEQFF. In DNA form, the CDR3 reads TGCGCCAGCAGCTTGGAACTAGCCTCCGCCTACAATGAGCAGTTCTTC.

This clone was detected once. The gene calls are TRBV11-3 and TRBJ2-2; 11 positions agree with TRBD2. J gave up 5 bases and V 3 bases, and 8 bases lay outside the gene matches. The CDR3 consists of 17 residues. Looked up from germline, CDR1 is SGHNT and CDR2 is YENEEA. The CDR3 spells CASSFSTSGSGTGELFF. The CDR3 DNA sequence: TGTGCCAGCAGCTTCTCAACTAGCGGGAGTGGGACCGGGGAGCTGTTTTTT.

The rearrangement uses TRBV12-3 or TRBV12-4 and TRBJ2-6, with unresolved D. This CDR3 has 13 residues. Trimming took 10 bases from V and 0 from J, leaving 7 bases between them. The CDR3 spells CAIQASGANVLTF. The CDR3 DNA reads TGTGCCATTCAAGCCTCTGGGGCCAACGTCCTGACTTTC.

This rearrangement joins TRBV19 to TRBJ2-2; 10 bases are a match to TRBD1. J gave up 6 bases and V 7 bases, and 8 bases lay outside the gene matches. This CDR3 region has 15 residues. In germline, CDR1 is LNHDA, CDR2 SQIVND (reference sequence). In DNA form, the CDR3 reads TGTGCCAGTAAGACCGTGGGGACAGGGGCCGGGGAGCTGTTTTTT. Translation gives CASKTVGTGAGELFF. Filled out from reference TRBV19 and TRBJ2-2, the complete variable domain reads DGGITQSPKYLFRKEGQNVTLSCEQNLNHDAMYWYRQDPGQGLRLIYYSQIVNDFQKGDIAEGYSVSREKKESFPLTVTSAQKNPTAFYLCASKTVGTGAGELFFGEGSRLTVL.

This rearrangement joins TRBV7-2 to TRBJ2-7, with a weak D call TRBD1 (5 bases). This CDR3 is built from 14 residues. Per the germline V gene, CDR1 is SGHTA and CDR2 is FQGNSA. V was trimmed by 2 bases and J by 1 base, leaving 9 bases between them. CDR3 protein: CASSLTAGSYEQYF. CDR3 DNA sequence: TGTGCCAGCAGCTTAACGGCAGGGTCCTACGAGCAGTACTTC.

The V and J genes are TRBV6-5 and TRBJ1-2; 9 positions match TRBD1. The CDR3 sequence is 16 residues long. After removal of 1 base from V and 3 bases from J, the junction contained 6 bases not matched to a gene. Germline CDR1 is MNHEY and CDR2 is SVGAGI. In DNA, the CDR3 is TGTGCCAGCAGTTACTGGGGACAGGGCGATGACTATGGCTACACCTTC. Translating it yields CASSYWGQGDDYGYTF.

The genes are TRBV9 and TRBJ1-4; TRBD1 agrees at 7 bases. Germline trimming cut 7 bases from V and 8 bases from J; bases unmatched to any gene: 8. Germline V gene lookup returns CDR1 SGDLS and CDR2 YYNGEE. The CDR3 has 13 residues. The chain's CDR3 is CASQNQGEEKLFF. The CDR3 nucleotides read TGTGCCAGCCAAAACCAGGGGGAGGAAAAACTGTTTTTT.

V and J are TRBV28 and TRBJ2-6, with TRBD2 as a possible D gene (6 bases). The germline gives CDR1 MDHEN, CDR2 SYDVKM. The germline V and J ends were trimmed by 2 bases and 0 bases, with 11 bases remaining between them. This CDR3 comprises 17 residues. The CDR3 here is CASSLGGPFSGANVLTF. CDR3 coding DNA: TGTGCCAGCAGTTTAGGAGGGCCATTCTCTGGGGCCAACGTCCTGACTTTC.

The chain has TRBV6-1 and TRBJ2-1; 14 nucleotides align to TRBD2. Looked up from germline, CDR1 is MNHNS and CDR2 is SASEGT. The trim removed 2 bases at V and 8 bases at J, leaving 11 bases unmatched. The CDR3 runs to 18 residues. The CDR3 nucleotides are TGTGCCAGCAGTGAACCTAGGGGACTAGCGGGAGCTTGGTATGAGCAGTTCTTC. Its protein is CASSEPRGLAGAWYEQFF.

V usage is TRBV13 and J usage is TRBJ2-7, with a possible D match to TRBD2 (6 bases). CDR3 length: 14 amino acids. Trimming took 6 bases from V and 0 from J, leaving 12 bases between them. Germline V gene sequence: CDR1 PRHDT, CDR2 FYEKMQ (reference sequence). CDR3 loop: CASSPTSTSYEQYF. The DNA of the CDR3 is TGTGCCAGCAGTCCTACTAGCACCTCCTACGAGCAGTACTTC.

The chain couples TRBV28 to TRBJ1-5; D is unresolved. CDR1 and CDR2 from the germline V gene are MDHEN and SYDVKM. The CDR3 length is 15 residues. Trimming left V 3 bases short and J 0 bases short, with 9 bases between. The DNA of the CDR3 is TGTGCCAGCAGTTTGCCGAGCGTTAGCAATCAGCCCCAGCATTTT. Translated, it gives CASSLPSVSNQPQHF.

The table lists this clone with a few counts. The rearrangement links TRBV5-4 to TRBJ1-1, with D hard to call. Germline values: CDR1 SGHNT, CDR2 YYREEE (reference sequence). This CDR3 has 11 amino acids. The V gene lost 4 bases and the J gene lost 5 bases, with 6 bases spanning the gap. This CDR3 reads CASSAGTEAFF. CDR3 bases: TGTGCCAGCAGCGCGGGAACTGAAGCTTTCTTT.

V usage is TRBV7-2 and J usage is TRBJ1-6, with D possibly TRBD1 on 6 matching bases. From germline, CDR1 is SGHTA and CDR2 FQGNSA. There are 17 residues in the CDR3. V was cut by 1 base and J by 4 bases, with 14 bases left in between. CDR3 sequence: CASSLGLGTKYNSPLHF. DNA for the CDR3: TGTGCCAGCAGCTTAGGCCTCGGGACAAAATATAATTCACCCCTCCACTTT.

The V gene is TRBV27, the J gene TRBJ1-2; D may be TRBD1 (6 bases). Trimming removed 6 bases at V and 5 bases at J, with 16 bases between. The CDR3 has 14 residues. Germline V lookup: CDR1 MNHEY, CDR2 SMNVEV (reference sequence). CDR3 residues: CASRGNRVYYGYTF. For the CDR3, the DNA is TGTGCCAGCAGAGGGAACAGGGTATATTATGGCTACACCTTC.